The 26 T cell receptor beta chains given below trace back to one sample, sequenced in a study of neoadjuvant anti-PD-1 for oral cavity cancer. The time point was: after neoadjuvant nivolumab, at surgical resection. Libraries were prepared by immunoSEQ multiplex PCR; TCRdb keeps only in-frame clonotypes and omits some of them. Here the sample spans more than 8,500 clones, roughly two thirds being singletons. Sequencing was performed on PBMCs, taken after nivolumab (anti-PD-1) treatment. The receptors originated from a person between 40 and 85 years old with oral cavity squamous cell carcinoma.

The rearrangement uses TRBV5-6 and TRBJ2-2; 9 bases align to TRBD1. Germline V lookup: CDR1 SGHDT, CDR2 YYEEEE. V lost 4 bases to trimming and J lost 5 bases; unmatched junction nucleotides: 9. This CDR3 is 16 amino acids long. CDR3 region: CASSGIQGAGTGELFF. CDR3 bases: TGTGCCAGCAGCGGGATACAGGGGGCTGGTACCGGGGAGCTGTTTTTT.

This chain uses TRBV5-1 with TRBJ2-1; 9 bases map to TRBD2. The germline CDR1 and CDR2 sequences are SGHRS and YFSETQ. The CDR3 has 15 amino acids. After removal of 7 bases from V and 6 bases from J, the junction contained 11 bases not matched to a gene. CDR3 in DNA: TGCGCCAGCCACACCAGTTTACTAGCGGGCAATGAGCAGTTCTTC. Protein: CASHTSLLAGNEQFF. The full variable domain, with the rest looked up from reference TRBV5-1 and TRBJ2-1, is KAGVTQTPRYLIKTRGQQVTLSCSPISGHRSVSWYQQTPGQGLQFLFEYFSETQRNKGNFPGRFSGRQFSNSRSEMNVSTLELGDSALYLCASHTSLLAGNEQFFGPGTRLTVL.

This CDR3 reads CATVTPGVTNEKLFF. CDR3 sequence (DNA): TGTGCCACCGTGACACCGGGGGTAACTAATGAAAAACTGTTTTTT. J is TRBJ1-4 and V is TRBV28; D is possibly TRBD1 (5 bases). Trimming took 10 bases from V and 1 from J, leaving 16 bases between them. The V gene's germline CDR1 is MDHEN and CDR2 SYDVKM. The CDR3 runs to 15 residues.

The rearrangement uses TRBV28 and TRBJ1-1, with 7 bases aligning to TRBD1. The CDR3 loop spans 15 amino acids. The V and J ends lost 8 bases and 1 base, in that order; junction bases with no gene match: 10. Germline lookup yields CDR1 MDHEN and CDR2 SYDVKM. DNA of the CDR3: TGTGCCAGCGGGGACAGACAGGGAGCGAACACTGAAGCTTTCTTT. This codes for CASGDRQGANTEAFF.

The rearrangement uses TRBV9 and TRBJ2-7; no clear D gene. Germline assignment: CDR1 SGDLS and CDR2 YYNGEE. The V and J ends lost 3 bases and 3 bases respectively, with 13 bases between them. This CDR3 region has 14 residues. The CDR3 reads CASSDTTWGYEQYF. CDR3 nucleotide sequence: TGTGCCAGCAGCGATACCACCTGGGGCTACGAGCAGTACTTC.

This clone is a singleton in its sample. The chain is built from TRBV7-9 and TRBJ2-7; D is ambiguous. CDR1 SEHNR and CDR2 FQNEAQ come from the germline V gene (reference sequence). Deletions cut 9 bases from V and 1 base from J, with 10 bases between. The CDR3 is 12 amino acids. The DNA for the CDR3 is TGTGCCAGTGCGATAGGATCCTACGAGCAGTACTTC. This sequence encodes CASAIGSYEQYF.

Written as DNA, the CDR3 is TGTGCCAGTAGAGGACTAGCGGGGCCAAACGAGCAGTACTTC. It is translated as CASRGLAGPNEQYF. This chain links TRBV19 with TRBJ2-7, with TRBD2 identical over 12 bases. The length of the CDR3 is 14 residues. V trimming: 6 bases; J trimming: 5 bases; junction bases outside the gene matches: 5. Germline-derived CDR1 and CDR2 are LNHDA and SQIVND (reference sequence).

The chain employs TRBV27 and TRBJ1-6; D gene unclear. CDR1 MNHEY and CDR2 SMNVEV come from the germline V gene (reference sequence). Trimming stripped 1 base from V and 7 bases from J, with 2 bases between. The CDR3 consists of 12 residues. As DNA, the CDR3 is TGTGCCAGCAGTTTATACAATTCACCCCTCCACTTT. Translating it yields CASSLYNSPLHF.

The J gene is TRBJ1-5, the V gene TRBV6-1; 8 bases align to TRBD1. After removal of 2 bases from V and 6 bases from J, the junction contained 15 bases not matched to a gene. This CDR3 region has 18 residues. Germline lookup yields CDR1 MNHNS and CDR2 SASEGT. The CDR3, as DNA: TGTGCCAGCAGTGAACAGATTAGCGGACCAGGGGGCATTCAGCCCCAGCATTTT. The encoded protein is CASSEQISGPGGIQPQHF.

The chain combines TRBV2 with TRBJ1-5; D gene uncertain. Trimming removed 1 base at V and 0 bases at J, with 13 bases between. The CDR3 has 17 amino acids. CDR1 SNHLY and CDR2 FYNNEI come from the germline V gene. CDR3 sequence reads: CASSEGRRRFSNQPQHF. As DNA, the CDR3 is TGTGCCAGCAGTGAAGGCCGACGACGGTTTAGCAATCAGCCCCAGCATTTT.

The V and J genes are TRBV19 and TRBJ1-4; 8 nucleotides match TRBD1. Germline lookup yields CDR1 LNHDA and CDR2 SQIVND (reference sequence). The CDR3 contains 15 residues. V was pared by 7 bases and J by 5 bases, with 9 bases of the junction left unmatched. In DNA, the CDR3 is TGTGCCAGTACCCCCTCCAGGGGGCGAAATGAAAAACTGTTTTTT. Translated, it gives CASTPSRGRNEKLFF.

The chain uses TRBV30 and TRBJ2-3; 9 nucleotides agree with TRBD2. Germline CDR1 reads GTSNPN; CDR2 reads SVGIG (reference sequence). J was trimmed by 2 bases and V by 4 bases; bases with no gene match: 4. CDR3 length equals 14 residues. CDR3 DNA: TGTGCCTGGACGCGGGGGGGAAACACAGATACGCAGTATTTT. This encodes CAWTRGGNTDTQYF.

The rearrangement uses TRBV5-5 and TRBJ1-1; D not resolved. With 0 bases removed from V and 4 bases from J, the gap between germline ends came to 10 bases. The CDR3 length is 14 residues. Germline CDR1 SGHKS, CDR2 YYEKEE (reference sequence). The CDR3 nucleotides read TGTGCCAGCAGCTTGGTGGGCAGGTCCACTGAAGCTTTCTTT. Residues: CASSLVGRSTEAFF.

V usage is TRBV10-3 and J usage is TRBJ2-1, with 10 bases lining up with TRBD2. Unmatched junction bases numbered 10, after V lost 6 bases and J lost 5 bases. The CDR3 totals 16 residues. The germline V gene encodes CDR1 ENHRY and CDR2 SYGVKD. This CDR3 is CAIRPEREGPHNEQFF. For the CDR3, the DNA is TGTGCCATCAGACCCGAGCGGGAGGGCCCCCACAATGAGCAGTTCTTC.

Points on this clone: One junction end disagrees with the germline gene, perhaps due to a read error. The chain carries TRBV6-1 and TRBJ2-4, with D possibly matching TRBD1 (5 bases). The CDR3 length is 14 residues. The germline CDR1 and CDR2 sequences are MNHNS and SASEGT. The CDR3 sequence is CASSEALGPSRVPF. Here the CDR3 DNA reads TGTGCCAGCAGTGAAGCGCTAGGACCCAGCAGGGTCCCCTTC.

The chain's CDR3 is CSVEDVGEQYF. The CDR3 nucleotides are TGCAGCGTTGAAGATGTGGGTGAGCAGTACTTC. V is TRBV29-1 and J is TRBJ2-7, with D uncertain. The CDR3 loop spans 11 amino acids. V was clipped by 0 bases and J by 7 bases, with 7 bases between them. Germline V gives CDR1 SQVTM, CDR2 ANQGSEA.

A remark on this clone: At one boundary the junction diverges from the germline segment, which might be a read error. Written as DNA, the CDR3 is TGTGCCAGCAGTGAAACCCCCGAGGGTAGGAGGTATTTT. It encodes CASSETPEGRRYF. J is TRBJ1-5 and V is TRBV6-1; D is unresolved. The length of the CDR3 is 13 residues. Germline V gene data show CDR1 as MNHNS and CDR2 as SASEGT.

The CDR3 DNA sequence: TGTGCCAGCAGCTTTTCCGGGACACCGGCCACCCAGTTCTTC. Translation gives CASSFSGTPATQFF. The V gene is TRBV27, the J gene TRBJ2-1, with D possibly TRBD1 on 6 matching bases. Trimming cost V 6 bases and J 13 bases, with 22 bases left between them. Germline lookup yields CDR1 MNHEY and CDR2 SMNVEV (reference sequence). This CDR3 comprises 14 residues.

V gene TRBV29-1 combines with J gene TRBJ2-7; 7 nucleotides line up with TRBD1. Germline V gene lookup returns CDR1 SQVTM and CDR2 ANQGSEA. The CDR3 is 12 residues long. V lost 1 base to trimming and J lost 4 bases; unmatched junction nucleotides: 1. CDR3 in amino acids: CSVEGQGYEQYF. In DNA form, the CDR3 reads TGCAGCGTTGAAGGACAGGGTTACGAGCAGTACTTC.

This rearrangement joins TRBV19 to TRBJ2-5; weak D call: TRBD1 (6 bases). Germline lookup yields CDR1 LNHDA and CDR2 SQIVND (reference sequence). The V end lost 0 bases, the J end lost 4 bases, and 9 bases lay between the germline ends. The CDR3 totals 14 residues. The CDR3 region has the DNA TGTGCCAGTAGTATAGAAGGCAGGGGAGAGACCCAGTACTTC. This encodes CASSIEGRGETQYF. The full variable domain, rest sourced from reference TRBV19 and TRBJ2-5, is DGGITQSPKYLFRKEGQNVTLSCEQNLNHDAMYWYRQDPGQGLRLIYYSQIVNDFQKGDIAEGYSVSREKKESFPLTVTSAQKNPTAFYLCASSIEGRGETQYFGPGTRLLVL.

This chain links TRBV7-7 with TRBJ2-5; D not resolved. Between the trimmed V and J ends, which lost 5 bases and 1 base, there was a span of 11 bases. The germline V gene has CDR1 SSHAT and CDR2 FNYEAQ (reference sequence). The CDR3 runs to 14 residues. In DNA form, the CDR3 reads TGTGCCAGCAGCGGCAGTGCAGGCCAAGAGACCCAGTACTTC. It is translated as CASSGSAGQETQYF.

This clone was counted a few times. V and J are TRBV5-5 and TRBJ1-5, with D tentatively TRBD1 (6 bases). CDR3 length: 15 residues. Per the germline V gene, CDR1 is SGHKS and CDR2 is YYEKEE (reference sequence). The germline V and J ends were trimmed by 1 base and 3 bases, with 11 bases remaining between them. CDR3 nucleotide sequence: TGTGCCAGCAGCTTGAGTCCGGGGGCCAATCAGCCCCAGCATTTT. Protein: CASSLSPGANQPQHF. Based on the CDR3 plus reference TRBV5-5 and TRBJ1-5, the full variable domain is DAGVTQSPTHLIKTRGQQVTLRCSPISGHKSVSWYQQVLGQGPQFIFQYYEKEERGRGNFPDRFSARQFPNYSSELNVNALLLGDSALYLCASSLSPGANQPQHFGDGTRLSIL.

V is TRBV6-6 and J is TRBJ1-1; perhaps TRBD1 as D (5 bases). The CDR3 is 13 amino acids. V was pared by 8 bases and J by 4 bases, with 14 bases between. Germline V lookup: CDR1 MNHNY, CDR2 SVGAGI (reference sequence). The CDR3 nucleotides read TGTGCCAGCGGGGGGAGGGTGTTCACTGAAGCTTTCTTT. This translates into CASGGRVFTEAFF.

The chain links TRBV9 to TRBJ2-6; D is possibly TRBD1 or TRBD2 (6 bases each). The CDR3 contains 19 residues. The V and J ends lost 4 bases and 2 bases respectively, with 22 bases between them. Germline CDR1 reads SGDLS; CDR2 reads YYNGEE. The CDR3 region is CASSSWRGAGEAGANVLTF. In nucleotides, the CDR3 is TGTGCCAGCAGCTCCTGGAGGGGGGCAGGTGAAGCTGGGGCCAACGTCCTGACTTTC.

V and J are TRBV7-2 and TRBJ2-2; 9 bases are shared with TRBD2. Trimming took 1 base from V and 6 from J; bases not matched to a gene: 0. CDR3 length: 14 amino acids. Per germline, CDR1 SGHTA and CDR2 FQGNSA. Here the CDR3 reads CASSLGLAAGELFF. The CDR3 nucleotides are TGTGCCAGCAGCTTAGGACTAGCGGCCGGGGAGCTGTTTTTT.

The V gene is TRBV18, the J gene TRBJ2-5; D is undetermined. This CDR3 comprises 12 residues. Germline CDR1 KGHSH, CDR2 LQKENI. The V end was cut by 0 bases, the J end by 4 bases, with 3 bases between. CDR3: CASSPPGETQYF. The CDR3 DNA reads as TGTGCCAGCTCACCACCGGGAGAGACCCAGTACTTC.